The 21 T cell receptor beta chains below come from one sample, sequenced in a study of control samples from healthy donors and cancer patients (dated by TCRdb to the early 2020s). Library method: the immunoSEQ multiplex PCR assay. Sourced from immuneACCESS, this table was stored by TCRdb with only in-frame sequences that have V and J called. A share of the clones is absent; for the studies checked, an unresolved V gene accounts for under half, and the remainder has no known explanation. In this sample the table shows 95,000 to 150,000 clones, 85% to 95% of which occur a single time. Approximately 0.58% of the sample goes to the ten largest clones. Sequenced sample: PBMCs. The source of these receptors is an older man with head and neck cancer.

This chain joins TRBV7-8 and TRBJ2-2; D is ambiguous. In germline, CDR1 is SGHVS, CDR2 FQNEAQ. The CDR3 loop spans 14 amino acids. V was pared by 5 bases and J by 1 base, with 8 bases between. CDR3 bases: TGTGCCAGCAGCCACAGACTGAACACCGGGGAGCTGTTTTTT. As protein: CASSHRLNTGELFF.

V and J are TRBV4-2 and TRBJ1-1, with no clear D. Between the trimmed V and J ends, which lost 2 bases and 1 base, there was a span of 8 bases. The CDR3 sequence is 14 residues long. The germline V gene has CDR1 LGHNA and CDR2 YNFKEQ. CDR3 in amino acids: CASSQRWQNTEAFF. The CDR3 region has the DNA TGTGCCAGCAGCCAAAGGTGGCAGAACACTGAAGCTTTCTTT.

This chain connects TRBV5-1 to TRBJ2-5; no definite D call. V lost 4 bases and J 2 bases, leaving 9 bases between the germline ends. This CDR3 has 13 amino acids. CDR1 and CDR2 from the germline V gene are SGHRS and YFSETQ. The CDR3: CASSRTPQETQYF. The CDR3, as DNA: TGCGCCAGCAGCCGTACACCGCAAGAGACCCAGTACTTC.

The CDR3 nucleotides are TGTGCCAGCAGCTTGGAGGGCTGGAACACTGAAGCTTTCTTT. Amino acid sequence: CASSLEGWNTEAFF. The chain carries TRBV11-2 and TRBJ1-1; no firm D call. Deletions cut 3 bases from V and 1 base from J, with 9 bases between. The germline CDR1 and CDR2 sequences are SGHAT and FQNNGV. The CDR3 is made up of 14 amino acids.

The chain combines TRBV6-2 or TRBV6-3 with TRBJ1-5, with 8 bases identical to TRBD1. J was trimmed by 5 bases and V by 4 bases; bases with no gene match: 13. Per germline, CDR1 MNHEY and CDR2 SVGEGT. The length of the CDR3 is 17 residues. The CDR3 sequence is CASSFALRQGKDQPQHF. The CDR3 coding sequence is TGTGCCAGCAGTTTCGCCCTCCGACAGGGGAAGGATCAGCCCCAGCATTTT.

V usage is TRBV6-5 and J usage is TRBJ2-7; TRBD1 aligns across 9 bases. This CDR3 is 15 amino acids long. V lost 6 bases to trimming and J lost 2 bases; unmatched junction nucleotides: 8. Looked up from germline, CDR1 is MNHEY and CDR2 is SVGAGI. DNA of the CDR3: TGTGCCAGCAGCCGCCCGGGACAGGGCGCCTACGAGCAGTACTTC. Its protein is CASSRPGQGAYEQYF.

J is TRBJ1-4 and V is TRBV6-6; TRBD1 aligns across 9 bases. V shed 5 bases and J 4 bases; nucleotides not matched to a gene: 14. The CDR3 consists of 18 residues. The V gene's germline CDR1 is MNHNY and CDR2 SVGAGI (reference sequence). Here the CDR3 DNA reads TGTGCCAGCAGTCCTTCTCGTCACAGGGGGCTTGTTAATGAAAAACTGTTTTTT. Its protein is CASSPSRHRGLVNEKLFF.

The CDR3 DNA reads as TGTGCCAGCAGCTTAGTACAGGGCTCTACGCAGTATTTT. Translated, it gives CASSLVQGSTQYF. The V call is TRBV7-9, the J call TRBJ2-3; maybe TRBD1 (6 bases). The V end was cut by 1 base, the J end by 8 bases, with 10 bases between. Germline CDR1 and CDR2: SEHNR and FQNEAQ (reference sequence). This CDR3 has 13 residues.

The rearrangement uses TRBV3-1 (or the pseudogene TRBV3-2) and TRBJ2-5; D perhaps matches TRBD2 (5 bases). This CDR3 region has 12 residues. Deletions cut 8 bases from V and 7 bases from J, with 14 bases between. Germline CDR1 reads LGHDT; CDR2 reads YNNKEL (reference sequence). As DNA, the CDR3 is TGTGCCAGCGGTCTGGAGGTCGGGACCCAGTACTTC. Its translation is CASGLEVGTQYF.

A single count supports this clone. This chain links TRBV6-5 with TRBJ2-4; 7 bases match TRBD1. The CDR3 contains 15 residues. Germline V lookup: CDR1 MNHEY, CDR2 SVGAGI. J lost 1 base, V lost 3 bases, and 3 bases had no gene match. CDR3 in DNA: TGTGCCAGCAGTTATGACAGGGACGCCAAAAACATTCAGTACTTC. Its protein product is CASSYDRDAKNIQYF.

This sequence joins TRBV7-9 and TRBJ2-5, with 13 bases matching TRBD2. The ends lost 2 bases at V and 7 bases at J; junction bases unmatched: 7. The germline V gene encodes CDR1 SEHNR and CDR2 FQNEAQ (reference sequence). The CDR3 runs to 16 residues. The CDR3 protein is CASSLPELAGGRTQYF. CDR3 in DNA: TGTGCCAGCAGCTTACCCGAACTAGCGGGAGGGAGGACCCAGTACTTC.

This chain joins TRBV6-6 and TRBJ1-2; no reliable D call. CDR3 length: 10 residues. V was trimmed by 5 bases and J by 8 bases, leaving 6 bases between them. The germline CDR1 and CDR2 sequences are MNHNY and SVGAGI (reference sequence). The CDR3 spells CASSAVGYTF. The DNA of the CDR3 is TGTGCCAGCAGTGCGGTAGGCTACACCTTC.

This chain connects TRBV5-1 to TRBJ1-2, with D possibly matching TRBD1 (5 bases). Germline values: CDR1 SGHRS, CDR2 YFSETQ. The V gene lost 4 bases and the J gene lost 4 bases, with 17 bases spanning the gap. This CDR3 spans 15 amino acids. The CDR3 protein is CASSAPGTIGYGYTF. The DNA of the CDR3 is TGCGCCAGCAGCGCCCCGGGGACGATAGGCTATGGCTACACCTTC.

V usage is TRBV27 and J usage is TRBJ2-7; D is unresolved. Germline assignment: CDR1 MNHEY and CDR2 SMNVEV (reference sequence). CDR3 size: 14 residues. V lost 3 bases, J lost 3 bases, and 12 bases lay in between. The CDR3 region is CASSFPGPGYEQYF. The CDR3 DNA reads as TGTGCCAGCAGTTTCCCCGGACCAGGCTACGAGCAGTACTTC.

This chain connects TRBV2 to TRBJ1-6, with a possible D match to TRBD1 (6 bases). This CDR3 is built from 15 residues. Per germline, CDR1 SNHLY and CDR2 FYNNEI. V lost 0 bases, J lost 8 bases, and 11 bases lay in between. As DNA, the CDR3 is TGTGCCAGCAGTGAAGCAGGGCAGGGGTATTCACCCCTCCACTTT. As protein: CASSEAGQGYSPLHF. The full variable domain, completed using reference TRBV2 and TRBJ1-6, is EPEVTQTPSHQVTQMGQEVILRCVPISNHLYFYWYRQILGQKVEFLVSFYNNEISEKSEIFDDQFSVERPDGSNFTLKIRSTKLEDSAMYFCASSEAGQGYSPLHFGNGTRLTVT.

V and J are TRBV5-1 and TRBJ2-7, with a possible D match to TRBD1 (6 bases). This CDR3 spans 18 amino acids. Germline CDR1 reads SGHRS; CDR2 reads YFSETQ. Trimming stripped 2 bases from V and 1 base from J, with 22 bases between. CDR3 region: CASSFTRVGLTGSYEQYF. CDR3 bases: TGCGCCAGCAGCTTCACGCGCGTCGGATTGACAGGTTCCTACGAGCAGTACTTC.

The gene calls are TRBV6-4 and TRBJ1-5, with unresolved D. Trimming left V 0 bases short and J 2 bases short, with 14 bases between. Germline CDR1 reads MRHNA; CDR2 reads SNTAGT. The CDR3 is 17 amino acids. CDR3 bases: TGTGCCAGCAGTGACTCGAAGTCGGGCACTGGCAATCAGCCCCAGCATTTT. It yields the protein CASSDSKSGTGNQPQHF.

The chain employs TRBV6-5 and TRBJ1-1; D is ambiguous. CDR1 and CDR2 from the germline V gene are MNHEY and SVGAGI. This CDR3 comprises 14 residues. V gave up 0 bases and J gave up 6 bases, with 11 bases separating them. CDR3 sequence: CASSYSKYGSEAFF. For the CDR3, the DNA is TGTGCCAGCAGTTACTCGAAATACGGTTCTGAAGCTTTCTTT.

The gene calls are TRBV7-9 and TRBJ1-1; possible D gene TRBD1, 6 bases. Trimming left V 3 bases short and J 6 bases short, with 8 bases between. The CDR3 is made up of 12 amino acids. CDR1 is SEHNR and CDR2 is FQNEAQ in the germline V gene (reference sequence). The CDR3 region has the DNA TGTGCCAGCAGCTTTGGACAGTCTGAAGCTTTCTTT. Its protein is CASSFGQSEAFF.

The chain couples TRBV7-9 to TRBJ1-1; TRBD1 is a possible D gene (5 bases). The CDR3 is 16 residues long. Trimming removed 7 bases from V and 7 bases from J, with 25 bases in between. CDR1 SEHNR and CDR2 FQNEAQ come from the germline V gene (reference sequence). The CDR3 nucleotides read TGTGCCAGCACCCTTAGCCTTTCTGACAGTCGCGATGAAGCTTTCTTT. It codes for CASTLSLSDSRDEAFF. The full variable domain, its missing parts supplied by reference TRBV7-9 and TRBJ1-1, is DTGVSQNPRHKITKRGQNVTFRCDPISEHNRLYWYRQTLGQGPEFLTYFQNEAQLEKSRLLSDRFSAERPKGSFSTLEIQRTEQGDSAMYLCASTLSLSDSRDEAFFGQGTRLTVV.

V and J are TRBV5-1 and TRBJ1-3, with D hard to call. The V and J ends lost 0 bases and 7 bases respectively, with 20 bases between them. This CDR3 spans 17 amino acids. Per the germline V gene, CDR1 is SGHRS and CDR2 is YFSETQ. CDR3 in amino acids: CASSLAQGMGTRNTIYF. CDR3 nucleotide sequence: TGCGCCAGCAGCTTGGCCCAAGGGATGGGAACGAGGAACACCATATATTTT.